The 12 T cell receptor beta chains given below trace back to one sample, sequenced in a study of T cells in Graves' hyperthyroidism and ophthalmopathy. Amplified regions were TCR beta CDR3 sequences from RNA transcripts. In the first-round RT-PCR of the TCR CDR3, the HTBI primer set was used. TCRdb re-analysed the multiplex PCR reads in MiXCR, keeping a single row per CDR3 protein. The sample has 350,000 to 450,000 distinct CDR3 sequences; around 15% are singletons. The sequencing sample was made of blood. The receptor set was obtained from a man aged 45-60 years with Graves' ophthalmopathy.

The chain carries TRBV20-1 and TRBJ1-6; D may be TRBD1 (5 bases). The CDR3 spans 14 residues. Germline assignment: CDR1 DFQATT and CDR2 SNEGSKA (reference sequence). Trimming removed 3 bases from V and 7 bases from J, with 13 bases in between. Here the CDR3 reads CSARTATINSPLHF. In DNA, the CDR3 is TGCAGTGCTAGGACAGCTACAATCAATTCACCCCTCCACTTT.

This clonotype appeared many times. V and J are TRBV16 and TRBJ1-2, with a tentative D call TRBD1 (5 bases). Germline V gene lookup returns CDR1 KGHSY and CDR2 FQNENV. V lost 1 base, J lost 4 bases, and 10 bases lay in between. The CDR3 is 14 amino acids. The CDR3 nucleotides read TGTGCCAGCAGCCAATTCTCCGGGGCCTATGGCTACACCTTC. Translation: CASSQFSGAYGYTF. Full variable domain (rest looked up from reference TRBV16 and TRBJ1-2): GEEVAQTPKHLVRGEGQKAKLYCAPIKGHSYVFWYQQVLKNEFKFLISFQNENVFDETGMPKERFSAKCLPNSPCSLEIQATKLEDSAVYFCASSQFSGAYGYTFGSGTRLTVV.

The sample holds many counts of this clonotype. The rearrangement uses TRBV7-9 and TRBJ2-7; 13 nucleotides align to TRBD2. Germline V gene sequence: CDR1 SEHNR, CDR2 FQNEAQ (reference sequence). The CDR3 is made up of 19 amino acids. The V segment lost 5 bases and the J segment 3 bases; nucleotides outside the gene matches: 16. This CDR3 is CASSPQRSGTSGDFYEQYF. DNA for the CDR3: TGTGCCAGCAGCCCTCAACGCTCCGGGACTAGCGGGGATTTCTACGAGCAGTACTTC.

This clonotype was observed at least ten times. J is TRBJ2-5 and V is TRBV3-1; TRBD2 might be the D (5 bases). The germline V gene encodes CDR1 LGHDT and CDR2 YNNKEL (reference sequence). V was shortened by 9 bases and J by 5 bases, with 10 bases between the two germline ends. The CDR3 sequence is 11 residues long. This CDR3 is CASEGYETQYF. CDR3 in DNA: TGTGCCAGTGAGGGATATGAGACCCAGTACTTC.

This clonotype was seen repeatedly, ten times or more. The rearrangement joins TRBV28 to TRBJ2-3; D ambiguous. The length of the CDR3 is 12 residues. Germline V gives CDR1 MDHEN, CDR2 SYDVKM. V shed 8 bases and J shed 3 bases, with 9 bases lying between them. The CDR3 bases are TGTGCCAGCTCAAGTACAACAGATACGCAGTATTTT. Translated: CASSSTTDTQYF.

This clonotype was detected many times. The chain links TRBV18 to TRBJ1-5, with no clear D. The CDR3 contains 13 residues. V was shortened by 3 bases and J by 9 bases, with 12 bases between the two germline ends. In germline, CDR1 is KGHSH, CDR2 LQKENI. CDR3 region: CASSPRRPGPQHF. The CDR3 DNA is TGTGCCAGCTCACCCCGCCGCCCGGGGCCCCAGCATTTT.

This clonotype has only a few counts. The V call is TRBV19, the J call TRBJ2-1, with D perhaps TRBD2 (6 bases). Trimming cost V 5 bases and J 2 bases, with 13 bases left between them. Germline lookup yields CDR1 LNHDA and CDR2 SQIVND (reference sequence). This CDR3 is 15 amino acids long. CDR3 coding DNA: TGTGCCAGTAGTCCCCAGGGACTGACCTACAATGAGCAGTTCTTC. Translating gives CASSPQGLTYNEQFF.

The chain recombines TRBV29-1 with TRBJ2-2, with 9 bases identical to TRBD2. V was pared by 4 bases and J by 4 bases, with 4 bases of the junction left unmatched. Germline-derived CDR1 and CDR2 are SQVTM and ANQGSEA. This CDR3 region has 14 residues. CDR3 DNA sequence: TGCAGCGTTGGTCCTAGCGGGACCACCGGGGAGCTGTTTTTT. It specifies CSVGPSGTTGELFF.

This clonotype was found many times. The chain carries TRBV3-1 and TRBJ2-1; D not resolved. This CDR3 region has 12 residues. Trimming took 1 base from V and 9 from J, leaving 7 bases between them. From germline, CDR1 is LGHDT and CDR2 YNNKEL (reference sequence). The CDR3 reads CASSQGLREQFF. CDR3 in DNA: TGTGCCAGCAGCCAAGGGCTCCGTGAGCAGTTCTTC.

This clonotype was detected a few times. The rearrangement links TRBV7-8 to TRBJ2-5; D gene uncertain. Per germline, CDR1 SGHVS and CDR2 FQNEAQ. This CDR3 contains 16 residues. Between the trimmed V and J ends, which lost 5 bases and 1 base, there was a span of 17 bases. The CDR3 DNA is TGTGCCAGCAGCGCCCACGGTAAAGTAGGCCAAGAGACCCAGTACTTC. Protein sequence: CASSAHGKVGQETQYF.

This clonotype was detected only a few times. This rearrangement joins TRBV29-1 to TRBJ2-1; 10 bases are a match to TRBD2. Per the germline V gene, CDR1 is SQVTM and CDR2 is ANQGSEA. Trimming at V came to 2 bases and at J to 10 bases, leaving 11 bases not matched to a gene. The CDR3 consists of 15 residues. The CDR3, as DNA: TGCAGCGTTGAATCTATTAGCGGGAGGTCATGGGAGCAGTTCTTC. Amino acids: CSVESISGRSWEQFF.

This rearrangement joins TRBV20-1 to TRBJ2-7, with 9 bases aligning to TRBD2. The CDR3 totals 13 residues. The germline V gene has CDR1 DFQATT and CDR2 SNEGSKA (reference sequence). The V gene end was trimmed by 6 bases and the J gene end by 3 bases; junction bases not matched to a gene: 6. This CDR3 reads CSANSGRGYEQYF. CDR3 DNA sequence: TGCAGTGCAAATAGCGGGAGAGGCTACGAGCAGTACTTC.